This T cell receptor beta chain is from a study of CD8+ T cells in alopecia areata (dated by TCRdb to the late 2010s). With respect to the entire study: In both human patients and the C3H/HeJ mouse model, the study applied high-throughput TCRbeta sequencing to look at T cell clonal expansion in alopecia areata. Human TCRbeta sequencing covered scalp tissue and sorted CD4+ and CD8+ peripheral blood T cells from patchy and totalis/universalis alopecia areata patients and healthy controls. Scalp clonality was compared among normal scalp (n=4), patchy alopecia areata scalp (n=8), and alopecia totalis/universalis scalp (n=8). RNA was obtained with the PAXgene miRNA kit for fixed scalp, the miRNeasy kit for PBMCs, and the RNeasy kit for mouse skin. TCRbeta CDR3 regions were amplified by immunoSEQ multiplex PCR with 35 Vbeta forward and 13 Jbeta reverse primers. Beyond this particular receptor, the publication reports: Scalp TCR repertoire analysis is complicated because resident alphabeta T cells in normal human skin are also sequenced, whereas mouse skin is dominated by gammadelta T cells. Compared with normal scalp, lesional scalp had higher clonality and more expanded CD8+ clones, particularly in alopecia totalis/universalis, a pattern that suggests antigenic drive. Compared with mice, TCR sequences shared between patients were less clear, possibly partly because of HLA diversity across the patient population.

V is cut by 0 bases and J by 3 bases, and the space between the germline ends is 12 bases. CDR1 and CDR2, looked up from the germline V gene, are SGHRS and YFSETQ. From cysteine to phenylalanine, the CDR3 is 15 amino acids long. The DNA shown is the 45-base CDR3, in frame from base 1. PBMCs were isolated by density centrifugation and stained for CD3, CD4 and CD8, and CD4+ and CD8+ T cells were sorted on a FACSAria. Scalp biopsies and blood samples were obtained from unaffected controls. About this clone itself: Its antigen specificity is not known. No much larger clone exists at a distance of one base, and base qualities are not known.

To prepare the library, the immunoSEQ multiplex PCR assay was applied. To provide template for TCR sequencing, every sample had RNA extracted and reverse transcribed into cDNA. SuperScript III was used for first-strand cDNA synthesis, primed with a 2:1 mix of oligo-dT and random hexamers. A synthetic immune receptor repertoire was used to assess amplification bias, and residual bias was removed computationally. The study's own analysis went as follows. Raw reads were preprocessed to remove errors, and CDR3 was defined by IMGT conventions from the conserved cysteine to phenylalanine. Clonality was computed by normalizing Shannon entropy by log2 of the number of productive unique TCRs and subtracting the result from 1. Whether each scalp clone was CD4 or CD8 was inferred by checking scalp TCRbeta sequences against the CD4 and CD8 repertoires from sorted blood. Entries here come from immuneACCESS through TCRdb and include only in-frame sequences with V and J called. Some clones fail to appear in such tables; in the studies checked, an unresolved V gene covers under half of the shortfall, and the cause of the remainder is unknown. Clone size and V and J calls were adopted from that table, with D and trimming inferred from the DNA. The sample profile shows about 140,000 clones; roughly 60% of them were found once. The biggest ten clones account for more than 4.5% of the sample.

The sequence derives from a human donor in good health. The sequencing input was CD4+ T cells sorted from blood. The receptor chain draws on TRBV5-1 and TRBJ2-5; the D gene is unclear. At the DNA level, the sequence is TGCGCCAGCAGCTTGGTATGGCAGGTGAAAGAGACCCAGTACTTC. Translated, it gives CASSLVWQVKETQYF. Reference TRBV5-1 and TRBJ2-5 genes cover what lies past the CDR3, so the full variable domain is KAGVTQTPRYLIKTRGQQVTLSCSPISGHRSVSWYQQTPGQGLQFLFEYFSETQRNKGNFPGRFSGRQFSNSRSEMNVSTLELGDSALYLCASSLVWQVKETQYFGPGTRLLVL.